Included here is one T cell receptor beta chain sequence, with context. Its antigen remains unknown. Some clones are missing from TCRdb's copy, which holds only in-frame ones; the method was immunoSEQ multiplex PCR. The sample contains about 200,000 clones, around 87% of which appear only once. The V and J ends lost 3 bases and 5 bases respectively, with 5 bases between them. CDR1 is KGHSH, CDR2 LQKENI, per germline. The CDR3 extends over 11 amino acids. This sample is part of a study of cytomegalovirus exposure and HLA in healthy donors. Separation from the approximately 660-subject first cohort characterized the roughly 120-subject validation cohort, to which the donors belonged. Findings of the study overall: Published work reported that the classifier diagnosed cytomegalovirus status with high specificity and sensitivity. In the 95 to 150 validation repertoires, under 95% of cluster scores exceeded 0, per a later analysis.

The source material was PBMCs. This TCR derives from a woman aged 18 to 35 in good health and CMV-seropositive. This chain uses TRBV18 with TRBJ2-7; D remains ambiguous. The CDR3 loop reads CASSPSDEQYF. The CDR3 DNA reads as TGTGCCAGCTCACCGAGCGACGAGCAGTACTTC. The complete variable domain, with remaining parts taken from reference TRBV18 and TRBJ2-7, reads NAGVMQNPRHLVRRRGQEARLRCSPMKGHSHVYWYRQLPEEGLKFMVYLQKENIIDESGMPKERFSAEFPKEGPSILRIQQVVRGDSAAYFCASSPSDEQYFGPGTRLTVT.